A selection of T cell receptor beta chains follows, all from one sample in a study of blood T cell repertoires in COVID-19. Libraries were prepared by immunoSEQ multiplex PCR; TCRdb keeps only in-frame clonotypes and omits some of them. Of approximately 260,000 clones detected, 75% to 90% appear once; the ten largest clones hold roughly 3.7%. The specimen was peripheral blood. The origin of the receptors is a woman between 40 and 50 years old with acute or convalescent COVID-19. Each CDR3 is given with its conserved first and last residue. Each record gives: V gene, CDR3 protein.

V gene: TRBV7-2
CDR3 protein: CASSLGRVNEQFF

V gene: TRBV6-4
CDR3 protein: CASSPRAGVTDTQYF

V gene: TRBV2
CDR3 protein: CASARRPGDQPQHF

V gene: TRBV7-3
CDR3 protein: CASSRDRGYGYTF

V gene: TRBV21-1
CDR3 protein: CASSKEIGQGYGYTF

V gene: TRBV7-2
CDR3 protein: CASSPWGDSNQPQHF

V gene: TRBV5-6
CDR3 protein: CASSRRLTLETQYF

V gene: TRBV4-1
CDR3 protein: CASSLEQGGGEAFF

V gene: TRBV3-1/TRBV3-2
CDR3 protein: CASSRTRFSSYGYTF

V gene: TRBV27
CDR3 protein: CASSLTGGLTEAFF

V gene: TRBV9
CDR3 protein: CASNEQGTGELFF

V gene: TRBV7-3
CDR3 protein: CASSQRGAASTDTQYF

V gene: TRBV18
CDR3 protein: CASSPQGHYGYTF

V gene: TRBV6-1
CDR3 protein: CASSDLAGGQETQYF

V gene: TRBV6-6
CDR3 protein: CASSTDRFNYGYTF

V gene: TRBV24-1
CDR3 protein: CATQGANQPQHF

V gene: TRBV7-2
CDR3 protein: CASSLGQVSGNTIYF

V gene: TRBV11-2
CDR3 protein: CASSPAGVVGEKLFF

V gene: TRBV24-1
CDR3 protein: CATNRARGLLCYGYTF

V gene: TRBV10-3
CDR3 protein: CAISRQSNTEAFF

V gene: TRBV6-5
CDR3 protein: CASVTGTAGQPQHF

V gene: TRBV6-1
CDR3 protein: CASSDRRVRLGDTEAFF

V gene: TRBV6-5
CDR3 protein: CASRGRQDMNTEAFF

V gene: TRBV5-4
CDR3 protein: CASSPTGGSLHF

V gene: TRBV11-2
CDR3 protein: CASSLGGTGLYSTDTQYF

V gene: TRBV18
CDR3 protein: CASSPGSWETQYF

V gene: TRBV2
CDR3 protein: CASSLLGQTDGYTF

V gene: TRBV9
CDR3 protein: CASSEKTGPGNTIYF

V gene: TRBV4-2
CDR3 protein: CASSQGIDRSNYGYTF

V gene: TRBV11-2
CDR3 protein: CASSLPSRDRNNEQFF

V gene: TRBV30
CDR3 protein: CAWSVHGDGYTF

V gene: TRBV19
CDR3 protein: CASTARQGGQPQHF

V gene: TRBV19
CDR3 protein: CASRNRESSNQPQHF

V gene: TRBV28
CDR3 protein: CASRDGGLAGITGELFF

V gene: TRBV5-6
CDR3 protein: CASSLVGTSGFRSTDTQYF

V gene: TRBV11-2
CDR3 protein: CASSLDPPRVTEAFF

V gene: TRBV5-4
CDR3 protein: CASSSDTGGGTEAFF

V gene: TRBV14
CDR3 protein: CASSQVGGKGETQYF

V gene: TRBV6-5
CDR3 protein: CASRLDRGYTEAFF

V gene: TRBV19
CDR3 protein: CASSSSHRGGGKDTQYF

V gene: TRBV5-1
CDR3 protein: CASSQGLGQGRIAGELFF

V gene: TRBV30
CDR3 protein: CAWSDREYSPLHF

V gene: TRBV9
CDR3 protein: CASSAGTGVNTEAFF